Sequencing of this T cell receptor beta chain was carried out in a study of identifying expanded T cells in peripheral blood. The ends were cut back, 5 bases at V and 6 bases at J, with 11 bases in the middle. CDR1 and CDR2 (germline): SGHAT, FQNNGV. The CDR3 contains 12 residues. Healthy donors had no documented immune events, such as infections, while sampled. Repertoires were generated with immunoSEQ multiplex PCR, while TCRdb's copy carries only in-frame clones and drops some. The data show 75,000 to 95,000 clones, about 90% seen once. This clone appeared a single time. V is TRBV11-2 and J is TRBJ2-7; D tentatively reads TRBD1 or TRBD2 (5 bases each). The receptor was derived from a person aged 18 to 70 in good health. Sequencing was performed on blood. The DNA of the CDR3 is TGTGCCAGCAGCCCTCAGGGACGCGAGCAGTACTTC. This encodes CASSPQGREQYF.